The rows below give T cell receptor beta chains drawn from one sample of a study of blood T cells in healthy people across ages. One entry per CDR3 protein, called by TCRdb with MiXCR from the 5' RACE reads. The sample lists 850,000 to 1,300,000 distinct CDR3 sequences, under 55% occurring once. The sample taken for sequencing was blood. Receptors originate from a woman aged 60 to 75 in good health. Each CDR3 is given with its conserved first and last residue. The order of the fields is V gene, J gene, D gene, clone size, CDR3 DNA, CDR3 protein. D genes are given only for firm matches. Size tells how often a clone was seen (once, few, many) or the class of an expanded clone, and some rows leave it out.

TRBV7-9	TRBJ2-7	NA	NA	TGTGCCAGCAGCCCTTTAAAACCCCTCTACGAGCAGCACTTC	CASSPLKPLYEQHF
TRBV13	TRBJ2-3	NA	few	TGTGCCAGCAGCTCTAGACAGCGCACAGATACGCAGTATTTT	CASSSRQRTDTQYF
TRBV3-1	TRBJ2-1	NA	NA	TGTGCCAGCAGCCACAGCGGAGTCTCCTACAATGAGCAGTTCTTC	CASSHSGVSYNEQFF
TRBV3-1	TRBJ2-7	TRBD1	NA	TGTGCCAGCGCTTGGGGGACAGGGGGCGCGTACGAGCAGTACTTC	CASAWGTGGAYEQYF
TRBV14	TRBJ1-1	TRBD1	NA	TGTGCCAGCAGCCTCCTCCGACAGGGGGGCACTGAAGCTTTCTTT	CASSLLRQGGTEAFF
TRBV28	TRBJ2-5	NA	few	TGTGCCAGCAGTTCCCCTCAGGGGACAGAGACCCAGTACTTC	CASSSPQGTETQYF
TRBV7-9	TRBJ2-7	NA	NA	TGTGCCAGCAGCTTTAGCAGAGGGACCTCCTACGAGCAGTACTTC	CASSFSRGTSYEQYF
TRBV10-3	TRBJ2-7	TRBD1	NA	TGTGCCATCAGTGCCGGGACAGGCGCTTACGAGCAGTACTTC	CAISAGTGAYEQYF
TRBV7-8	TRBJ2-1	NA	NA	TGTGCCAGCAGCGTGGGGGTCGGCTCCTACAATGAGCAGTTCTTC	CASSVGVGSYNEQFF
TRBV20-1	TRBJ2-5	TRBD2	few	TGCAGTGCCAACGGACTAGCGGGCCCCCCCCAGTACTTC	CSANGLAGPPQYF
TRBV12-3/TRBV12-4	TRBJ1-2	NA	NA	TGTGCCAGCAGTCCAACCGGTAACTATAGCTACACCTTC	CASSPTGNYSYTF
TRBV2	TRBJ2-5	NA	NA	TGTGCCAGCAGAGGCGGGCCCGATGAGCAGTACTTC	CASRGGPDEQYF
TRBV29-1	TRBJ2-7	TRBD1	few	TGCAGCGTTTTGACAGGGGGATTCCAAAAGCAGTACTTC	CSVLTGGFQKQYF
TRBV20-1	TRBJ2-6	NA	NA	TGCAGTGCTAGCTGGGGATCTGGGGCCAACGTCCTGACTTTC	CSASWGSGANVLTF
TRBV27	TRBJ1-5	TRBD1	few	TGTGCCAGCAGTTCTACCATTGGGCGGGACAGGTCATACAATCAGCCCCAGCATTTT	CASSSTIGRDRSYNQPQHF
TRBV4-2	TRBJ2-3	TRBD1	NA	TGTGCCAGCAGCCAAGTTGGGCAGGGGGCTACAGATACGCAGTATTTT	CASSQVGQGATDTQYF
TRBV28	TRBJ2-1	NA	few	TGTGCCAGCAGTTTATCCCCCCGTGAGCAGTTCTTC	CASSLSPREQFF
TRBV27	TRBJ2-7	TRBD2	few	TGTGCCAGCAGGCGTAGCGGGAGCACCTACGAGCAGTACTTC	CASRRSGSTYEQYF
TRBV7-9	TRBJ2-3	TRBD2	NA	TGTGCCAGCAGTAGACTAGCGGGAGCCCCTGGCACAGATACGCAGTATTTT	CASSRLAGAPGTDTQYF
TRBV9	TRBJ1-5	NA	NA	TGTGCCAGCAGTGCCGGAGGAATTAGCAATCAGCCCCAGCATTTT	CASSAGGISNQPQHF
TRBV20-1	TRBJ1-2	TRBD1	few	TGCAGTGCTAGCAGGGGGCTGGATGGCTACACCTTC	CSASRGLDGYTF
TRBV13	TRBJ2-3	NA	few	TGTGCCAGCAACCTGGGGAGGTCAGATACGCAGTATTTT	CASNLGRSDTQYF
TRBV9	TRBJ2-7	NA	few	TGTGCCAGCAGCGTAGAACTAGCCGACAGCTCCTACGAGCAGTACTTC	CASSVELADSSYEQYF
TRBV29-1	TRBJ2-1	TRBD1	NA	TGCAGCGTTCGGGGACAGGGCAATGAGCAGTTCTTC	CSVRGQGNEQFF
TRBV5-1	TRBJ2-7	TRBD2	few	TGCGCCAGCAGCCTAACGGGGCTAGCGGGAGGGATCGAGCAGTACTTC	CASSLTGLAGGIEQYF
TRBV29-1	TRBJ1-4	TRBD1	NA	TGCAGCGGCCGGGACAGGGTGGGCGAAAAACTGTTTTTT	CSGRDRVGEKLFF
TRBV2	TRBJ2-3	TRBD1	NA	TGTGCCAGCGGCAGGGGGTTCTCAGATACGCAGTATTTT	CASGRGFSDTQYF
TRBV29-1	TRBJ2-7	TRBD2	few	TGCAGCGTTGTGGGGGGGGACTACGAGCAGTACTTC	CSVVGGDYEQYF
TRBV10-3	TRBJ2-7	TRBD2	many	TGTGCCATCAGTAAAACCGGGACTAGCGGCTCCTACGAGCAGTACTTC	CAISKTGTSGSYEQYF
TRBV5-1	TRBJ2-1	TRBD2	once	TGCGCCAGCAGCTTGGGGGGACTAGCGACCCCAGGGGATGAGCAGTTCTTC	CASSLGGLATPGDEQFF
TRBV30	TRBJ1-1	NA	NA	TGTGCCTGGAGGGGGGCGAACACTGAAGCTTTCTTT	CAWRGANTEAFF
TRBV20-1	TRBJ2-1	TRBD2	NA	TGCAGTGCTAGAGATCGGGCGGGACTAGCGGGAAGTACCTACAATGAGCAGTTCTTC	CSARDRAGLAGSTYNEQFF
TRBV6-1	TRBJ2-2	NA	NA	TGTGCCAGCAGTGCCAGACTAGGTTCTCATAACACCGGGGAGCTGTTTTTT	CASSARLGSHNTGELFF
TRBV6-1	TRBJ2-3	NA	NA	TGTGCCGCGGGACGGGTTTTGAACACAGATACGCAGTATTTT	CAAGRVLNTDTQYF
TRBV20-1	TRBJ2-7	TRBD2	NA	TGCAGTGCTGGGGGATATAGCGGGAGCATATCCTACGAGCAGTACTTC	CSAGGYSGSISYEQYF
TRBV20-1	TRBJ2-3	NA	NA	TGCAGTGCTAGATCGAGAAGGTCCCGCACAGATACGCAGTATTTT	CSARSRRSRTDTQYF
TRBV5-1	TRBJ1-1	NA	NA	TGCGCCAGCAGCTTGATTGGGGGTCGGACGAACACTGAAGCTTTCTTT	CASSLIGGRTNTEAFF
TRBV12-3/TRBV12-4	TRBJ2-1	NA	NA	TGTGCCAGCAGTATGTCCAATGAGCAGTTCTTC	CASSMSNEQFF
TRBV29-1	TRBJ2-3	NA	few	TGCAGCGTGGGGGGACAGCTACCCCCTAGCACAGATACGCAGTATTTT	CSVGGQLPPSTDTQYF
TRBV7-9	TRBJ2-2	NA	NA	TGTGCCAGCAGCTCCCAGGCGGGGGGGGAGCTGTTTTTT	CASSSQAGGELFF
TRBV6-5	TRBJ2-7	NA	NA	TGTGCCAGCAGTCCACTATCGACAACCCCCTTTGACGAGCAGTACTTC	CASSPLSTTPFDEQYF
TRBV28	TRBJ2-7	NA	NA	TGTGCCAGCAGTCCAACGACAGGTTTCTCCTACGAGCAGTACTTC	CASSPTTGFSYEQYF
TRBV7-3	TRBJ2-5	NA	once	TGTGCCAGCAGTAGGGGGGCGTACAATGAGCAGTACTTC	CASSRGAYNEQYF
TRBV6-2/TRBV6-3	TRBJ2-1	NA	few	TGTGCCAGCAGCCTCACTAGCTGGAGCTCCTACAATGAGCAGTTCTTC	CASSLTSWSSYNEQFF
TRBV5-1	TRBJ2-2	NA	NA	TGCGCCAGCAGCTTGGGACAGGTGGGAATCGGGGAGCTGTTTTTT	CASSLGQVGIGELFF
TRBV20-1	TRBJ2-7	NA	few	TGCAGTGCTAGAGTGTCGGACGAGCAGTACTTC	CSARVSDEQYF
TRBV5-6	TRBJ2-4	TRBD2	once	TGTGCCAGCAGCCGGACCGACAGGGGTATAGCGGGAGGTTTGATCAGAAACATTCAGTACTTC	CASSRTDRGIAGGLIRNIQYF
TRBV3-1	TRBJ2-7	TRBD2	once	TGTGCCAGCAGCCAAGATAGCGGGAGAAGCCAGTACTTC	CASSQDSGRSQYF
TRBV12-5	TRBJ2-7	NA	NA	TGTGCTAGTGGTCCGGGAGCAGCGGGCGCCTACGAGCAGTACTTC	CASGPGAAGAYEQYF
TRBV2	TRBJ2-7	TRBD2	NA	TGTGCCAGCAGTCCGGGACTAGCGGGAGACAACGAGCAGTACTTC	CASSPGLAGDNEQYF
TRBV18	TRBJ2-1	NA	NA	TGTGCCAGCTCAGCCCGACGAGCGACCCGCTACAATGAGCAGTTCTTC	CASSARRATRYNEQFF
TRBV7-9	TRBJ1-4	NA	NA	TGTGCCAGCAGCTTAGCGCTAGGCTCAACGAATGAAAAACTGTTTTTT	CASSLALGSTNEKLFF
TRBV7-8	TRBJ2-7	NA	few	TGTGCCAGCAGCTGGAGGGTAGGCCAGAAAACCTACGAGCAGTACTTC	CASSWRVGQKTYEQYF
TRBV27	TRBJ2-7	TRBD1	many	TGTGCCAGCAGCAGACACCGACAGGGGGTTGACTACGAGCAGTACTTC	CASSRHRQGVDYEQYF
TRBV29-1	TRBJ2-2	NA	few	TGCAGCGTTGGTCTAGCCATCACCGGGGAGCTGTTTTTT	CSVGLAITGELFF